Here is one T cell receptor beta chain with its context. The read finishes 3 residues shy of the CDR3 end, and the germline J gene is used to complete it. Per germline, CDR1 KGHSH and CDR2 LQKENI. This CDR3 contains 19 residues. Trimming cost V 3 bases and J 3 bases; bases outside gene matches: 15. Only in-frame clones appear in the TCRdb table, and some are missing; sequencing was by immunoSEQ multiplex PCR. This sample has 60,000 to 75,000 clones and no singletons, with more than 1.5% in the ten largest. The sample belongs to a study of T cell clonality in common variable immunodeficiency. The receptor was derived from a person aged 18 to 69 in good health. Sample: peripheral blood mononuclear cells. The J gene is TRBJ2-7, the V gene TRBV18, with 12 bases that match TRBD1. The CDR3 loop reads CASSPNAGTGGLNVYEQYF. The sequenced CDR3 bases are TGTGCCAGCTCACCCAACGCCGGGACAGGGGGCTTAAACGTCTACGAG.